This passage covers 32 T cell receptor beta chains from one sample sequenced in a study of blood T cells in healthy people across ages. Sample-barcoded 5' priming and a J-beta primer mix drove a second PCR of about 6 to 12 cycles. TCRdb fed the 5' RACE reads into MiXCR, producing one record per CDR3 protein. The data hold 650,000 to 1,000,000 distinct CDR3 sequences, with about 37% observed a single time. Material for sequencing was blood. Every receptor here comes from a man younger than 35 in good health.

The chain is built from TRBV29-1 and TRBJ2-1; 12 nucleotides match TRBD2. The CDR3 runs 16 residues. Germline loops: CDR1 SQVTM, CDR2 ANQGSEA. V dropped 7 bases and J dropped 8; count of bases not matched to a gene: 15. As DNA, the CDR3 is TGCAGCGCCCGACTAGCGGGAGAAAAACGGGCGGATGAGCAGTTCTTC. It encodes CSARLAGEKRADEQFF.

V is TRBV29-1 and J is TRBJ1-5, with D possibly being TRBD1 (6 bases). CDR1 is SQVTM, CDR2 ANQGSEA, per germline. CDR3 length equals 15 residues. Trimming shortened V by 1 base and J by 3 bases, and 13 bases separated the two germline ends. CDR3 sequence reads: CSVEGGRASNQPQHF. CDR3 nucleotide sequence: TGCAGCGTTGAAGGGGGGCGGGCCTCCAATCAGCCCCAGCATTTT. Looking up the rest from reference TRBV29-1 and TRBJ1-5 gives the full variable domain: SAVISQKPSRDICQRGTSLTIQCQVDSQVTMMFWYRQQPGQSLTLIATANQGSEATYESGFVIDKFPISRPNLTFSTLTVSNMSPEDSSIYLCSVEGGRASNQPQHFGDGTRLSIL.

The chain links TRBV12-3 or TRBV12-4 to TRBJ1-2; a weak D match, TRBD1 (5 bases). CDR3 length: 13 residues. V was pared by 8 bases and J by 1 base, with 11 bases between. The CDR3 bases are TGTGCCAGCGGGGGGACGCATAACTATGGCTACACCTTC. As protein: CASGGTHNYGYTF.

Note on this clonotype: A single base separates this from a much larger clone, so it may be a read error. The chain carries TRBV7-2 and TRBJ2-1; no clear D. CDR3 length equals 15 residues. Germline V gene sequence: CDR1 SGHTA, CDR2 FQGNSA. Trimming pared 5 bases from V and 10 bases from J, leaving 21 bases between. CDR3 in amino acids: CASSPRASVTYEQFF. The CDR3, as DNA: TGTGCCAGCAGCCCTAGGGCCTCTGTAACCTACGAGCAGTTCTTC.

Only a few counts were recorded for this clonotype. V is TRBV7-2 and J is TRBJ2-1; 10 bases match TRBD2. This CDR3 has 15 amino acids. Losses at the gene ends were 4 bases for V and 6 bases for J; bases not matched to a gene: 6. Germline lookup yields CDR1 SGHTA and CDR2 FQGNSA. CDR3 residues: CASSWSGGAINEQFF. CDR3 in DNA: TGTGCCAGCAGCTGGAGCGGGGGGGCTATCAATGAGCAGTTCTTC.

This clonotype was picked up a small number of times. The rearrangement links TRBV27 to TRBJ2-7; possibly TRBD2 for D (5 bases). Germline V gene data show CDR1 as MNHEY and CDR2 as SMNVEV (reference sequence). V shed 3 bases and J shed 3 bases, with 12 bases lying between them. The CDR3 length is 14 residues. This chain's CDR3 is CASSLDSSIYEQYF. Here the CDR3 DNA reads TGTGCCAGCAGTTTGGACTCTTCAATCTACGAGCAGTACTTC.

On this clonotype itself: Being one base from a much bigger clone, this may be a read error. The chain uses TRBV12-3 or TRBV12-4 and TRBJ2-5; perhaps D is TRBD1 or TRBD2 (6 bases each). TRBJ2-1 matches the DNA end more closely, so the J call is doubtful. The length of the CDR3 is 15 residues. CDR3 sequence: CASSPEGGYQETQFF. CDR3 nucleotide sequence: TGTGCCAGCAGCCCGGAGGGGGGATACCAAGAGACCCAGTTCTTC.

This clonotype was picked up a small number of times. The CDR3 DNA reads as TGTGCCAGCAGCGGACAGGTCAACTATGGCTACACCTTC. Protein: CASSGQVNYGYTF. V gene TRBV11-2 combines with J gene TRBJ1-2, with 7 bases matching TRBD1. Germline CDR1 and CDR2: SGHAT and FQNNGV. After removal of 5 bases from V and 2 bases from J, the junction contained 2 bases not matched to a gene. The CDR3 is 13 residues long. Complete variable domain (other parts from reference TRBV11-2 and TRBJ1-2): EAGVAQSPRYKIIEKRQSVAFWCNPISGHATLYWYQQILGQGPKLLIQFQNNGVVDDSQLPKDRFSAERLKGVDSTLKIQPAKLEDSAVYLCASSGQVNYGYTFGSGTRLTVV.

In this sample, this clonotype turned up many times. V and J are TRBV12-3 or TRBV12-4 and TRBJ2-3; D is uncertain. V lost 2 bases to trimming and J lost 2 bases, with 8 bases between them. CDR3 size: 14 residues. CDR3 sequence (DNA): TGTGCCAGCAGTTTAAGTCGTTCCACAGATACGCAGTATTTT. It translates to CASSLSRSTDTQYF.

V usage is TRBV5-1 and J usage is TRBJ2-5; D may be TRBD2 (6 bases). Germline V gene lookup returns CDR1 SGHRS and CDR2 YFSETQ. CDR3 length: 15 residues. Trimming removed 7 bases from V and 5 bases from J, with 21 bases in between. For the CDR3, the DNA is TGCGCCAGCGGCTCACTACCGACTAGTCGGGAGACCCAGTACTTC. This codes for CASGSLPTSRETQYF.

The chain recombines TRBV6-5 with TRBJ1-2; D is undetermined. CDR1 and CDR2 from the germline V gene are MNHEY and SVGAGI. Trimming removed 8 bases from V and 4 bases from J, with 8 bases in between. The CDR3 spans 11 residues. The CDR3 nucleotides are TGTGCCAGCGGCGCAAGCTATGGCTACACCTTC. This codes for CASGASYGYTF.

This clonotype was counted only a few times. The chain links TRBV25-1 to TRBJ2-7; tentatively, D is TRBD1 or TRBD2 (5 bases each). The germline V gene encodes CDR1 MGHDK and CDR2 SYGVNS. The CDR3 loop spans 14 amino acids. V was cut by 8 bases and J by 3 bases, with 17 bases left in between. CDR3 loop: CASARGGESYEQYF. CDR3 DNA: TGTGCCAGCGCAAGGGGTGGGGAGAGCTACGAGCAGTACTTC.

This clonotype was counted many times. V is TRBV7-9 and J is TRBJ1-2; D gene unclear. Per the germline V gene, CDR1 is SEHNR and CDR2 is FQNEAQ (reference sequence). This CDR3 spans 13 amino acids. V lost 6 bases to trimming and J lost 0 bases, with 8 bases between them. CDR3 protein: CASSHKTNYGYTF. The CDR3 bases are TGTGCCAGCAGTCACAAAACTAACTATGGCTACACCTTC. The full variable domain, in which reference TRBV7-9 and TRBJ1-2 provide the parts outside the CDR3, is DTGVSQNPRHKITKRGQNVTFRCDPISEHNRLYWYRQTLGQGPEFLTYFQNEAQLEKSRLLSDRFSAERPKGSFSTLEIQRTEQGDSAMYLCASSHKTNYGYTFGSGTRLTVV.

The chain joins TRBV5-1 to TRBJ2-5; the match to TRBD1 covers 7 bases. CDR1 and CDR2 (germline): SGHRS, YFSETQ. V trimming: 2 bases; J trimming: 11 bases; junction bases outside the gene matches: 12. This CDR3 region has 14 residues. The CDR3 DNA is TGCGCCAGCAGCTTTGAGGGGGCGCAGGATGAGCAGTACTTC. This gives the protein CASSFEGAQDEQYF.

This chain links TRBV4-2 with TRBJ2-3; TRBD1 or TRBD2 may be the D gene (5 bases each). V was shortened by 0 bases and J by 0 bases, with 16 bases between the two germline ends. This CDR3 is built from 18 residues. Looked up from germline, CDR1 is LGHNA and CDR2 is YNFKEQ. DNA for the CDR3: TGTGCCAGCAGCCAAGATGAGGGGCAGGGCTCTAGCACAGATACGCAGTATTTT. Translating gives CASSQDEGQGSSTDTQYF.

This chain links TRBV28 with TRBJ2-5; the D gene could be TRBD1 or TRBD2 (5 bases each). This CDR3 has 15 amino acids. Germline-derived CDR1 and CDR2 are MDHEN and SYDVKM. Trimming took off 4 bases at V and 4 bases at J, with 16 bases between the two ends. In nucleotides, the CDR3 is TGTGCCAGCAGTTCCCCCGGGGTGGGGGTAGAGACCCAGTACTTC. Translation: CASSSPGVGVETQYF.

This clonotype has just a few counts. The V call is TRBV20-1, the J call TRBJ2-5; 8 nucleotides align to TRBD1. The germline V gene encodes CDR1 DFQATT and CDR2 SNEGSKA (reference sequence). This CDR3 is 13 amino acids long. Trimming cost V 3 bases and J 5 bases; bases outside gene matches: 5. The CDR3 DNA reads TGCAGTGCTAGTACAGGGGGAGAGGAGACCCAGTACTTC. Its protein product is CSASTGGEETQYF.

This sequence joins TRBV25-1 and TRBJ1-5; D might be TRBD1 (5 bases). Trimming stripped 1 base from V and 9 bases from J, with 13 bases between. CDR3 length: 14 amino acids. Germline V CDR1 and CDR2: MGHDK, SYGVNS. The CDR3 reads CASSESGGWRPQHF. The CDR3 coding sequence is TGTGCCAGCAGTGAATCCGGGGGGTGGAGGCCCCAGCATTTT. The variable domain in full, completed from reference TRBV25-1 and TRBJ1-5, reads EADIYQTPRYLVIGTGKKITLECSQTMGHDKMYWYQQDPGMELHLIHYSYGVNSTEKGDLSSESTVSRIRTEHFPLTLESARPSHTSQYLCASSESGGWRPQHFGDGTRLSIL.

The chain has TRBV4-1 and TRBJ2-7, with 7 bases lining up with TRBD1. Germline CDR1 and CDR2: MGHRA and YSYEKL. There are 16 residues in the CDR3. J lost 4 bases, V lost 0 bases, and 9 bases had no gene match. The CDR3 DNA reads TGCGCCAGCAGCCAAGAAAGGACAGGTATGGGGTACGAGCAGTACTTC. Its protein is CASSQERTGMGYEQYF.

There are a few counts of this clonotype. The chain employs TRBV7-9 and TRBJ2-3; TRBD1 matches at 10 bases. Trimming removed 10 bases from V and 5 bases from J; junction bases left unmatched: 15. There are 16 residues in the CDR3. Germline-derived CDR1 and CDR2 are SEHNR and FQNEAQ (reference sequence). The CDR3 bases are TGTGCCACGGAGGGACGGACAGGGGGTGTCGTAGATACGCAGTATTTT. It is translated as CATEGRTGGVVDTQYF.

The chain is built from TRBV6-6 and TRBJ1-6; weak D call: TRBD1 (5 bases). V was pared by 0 bases and J by 9 bases, with 12 bases between. There are 15 residues in the CDR3. Germline V gives CDR1 MNHNY, CDR2 SVGAGI (reference sequence). The CDR3 coding sequence is TGTGCCAGCAGTTACTCGGGGGACCTGGCTTCACCCCTCCACTTT. Amino acids: CASSYSGDLASPLHF.

This clonotype was recorded many times. This CDR3 is CSARDRSWEQYF. CDR3 coding DNA: TGCAGTGCTAGAGATAGGTCGTGGGAGCAGTACTTC. V usage is TRBV20-1 and J usage is TRBJ2-7; D not certain. Trimming left V 0 bases short and J 7 bases short, with 10 bases between. CDR3 length: 12 residues. Germline CDR1 and CDR2: DFQATT and SNEGSKA (reference sequence).

The V gene is TRBV10-3, the J gene TRBJ2-1; D not resolved. Trimming cost V 6 bases and J 8 bases, with 11 bases left between them. Germline CDR1 and CDR2: ENHRY and SYGVKD. The CDR3 sequence is 12 residues long. The chain's CDR3 is CAIRGSWYEQFF. In DNA form, the CDR3 reads TGTGCCATCAGGGGTAGCTGGTATGAGCAGTTCTTC.

The rearrangement uses TRBV5-1 and TRBJ2-7, with 16 bases fitting TRBD2. Germline-derived CDR1 and CDR2 are SGHRS and YFSETQ. Trimming removed 2 bases from V and 7 bases from J; junction bases left unmatched: 9. The CDR3 is made up of 17 amino acids. The DNA for the CDR3 is TGCGCCAGCAGCTTAACCGGGACTAGCGGGGGGGCTGGTGAGCAGTACTTC. Translating gives CASSLTGTSGGAGEQYF.

This chain uses TRBV6-5 with TRBJ2-7; D remains unclear. CDR1 is MNHEY and CDR2 is SVGAGI in the germline V gene. The CDR3 runs 13 residues. V was pared by 5 bases and J by 3 bases, with 11 bases between. In DNA, the CDR3 is TGTGCCAGCAGTGACGGAGAGAACTACGAGCAGTACTTC. Amino acids: CASSDGENYEQYF.

This sequence joins TRBV27 and TRBJ2-7; D is uncertain. Germline V gene sequence: CDR1 MNHEY, CDR2 SMNVEV (reference sequence). V lost 0 bases, J lost 5 bases, and 11 bases lay in between. The CDR3 spans 14 residues. In DNA, the CDR3 is TGTGCCAGCAGTTTATCCAGGTATGGGAACGAGCAGTACTTC. Protein: CASSLSRYGNEQYF.

This clonotype has at least ten counts. This chain links TRBV4-1 with TRBJ1-2, with D perhaps matching TRBD1 (5 bases). V was cut by 0 bases and J by 8 bases, with 16 bases left in between. This CDR3 contains 15 residues. Germline CDR1 reads MGHRA; CDR2 reads YSYEKL. The CDR3 here is CASSQDPRQLGGYTF. CDR3 nucleotides: TGCGCCAGCAGCCAAGATCCGAGACAGTTGGGCGGCTACACCTTC.

This clonotype was counted at least ten times. The chain couples TRBV6-5 to TRBJ2-7; 9 positions agree with TRBD2. The CDR3 consists of 13 residues. V shed 5 bases and J 6 bases; nucleotides not matched to a gene: 5. Germline CDR1 is MNHEY and CDR2 is SVGAGI. The CDR3, as DNA: TGTGCCAGCAGTACGACGACTAGCGGCGAGCAGTACTTC. Amino acids: CASSTTTSGEQYF.

About this clonotype: At one end the junction does not follow the germline gene, possibly because of a read error. This chain uses TRBV9 with TRBJ2-1; 9 bases map to TRBD2. The CDR3 length is 16 residues. CDR1 SGDLS and CDR2 YYNGEE come from the germline V gene. DNA for the CDR3: TGTGCCGGCAGCGTAGAAGGGCGGGGGGGCTACAATGAGCAGTTCTTC. Translating it yields CAGSVEGRGGYNEQFF.

This clonotype was seen only a few times. V is TRBV10-3 and J is TRBJ2-7, with no clear D. V lost 6 bases to trimming and J lost 1 base, with 16 bases between them. From germline, CDR1 is ENHRY and CDR2 SYGVKD. This CDR3 is built from 15 residues. The CDR3 loop is CAIRAGSTKSYEQYF. The CDR3 DNA follows: TGTGCCATCAGGGCCGGAAGCACAAAGTCCTACGAGCAGTACTTC.

There are many counts of this clonotype. The rearrangement links TRBV7-2 to TRBJ2-3, with TRBD2 matching 7 bases. Trimming at V came to 5 bases and at J to 1 base, leaving 6 bases not matched to a gene. This CDR3 is built from 15 residues. Germline CDR1 and CDR2: SGHTA and FQGNSA. In nucleotides, the CDR3 is TGTGCCAGCAGCGCTAGCGGTTCCCGCACAGATACGCAGTATTTT. This sequence encodes CASSASGSRTDTQYF. The variable domain in full, with the rest retrieved from reference TRBV7-2 and TRBJ2-3, is GAGVSQSPSNKVTEKGKDVELRCDPISGHTALYWYRQSLGQGLEFLIYFQGNSAPDKSGLPSDRFSAERTGGSVSTLTIQRTQQEDSAVYLCASSASGSRTDTQYFGPGTRLTVL.

V gene TRBV4-2 combines with J gene TRBJ2-2; 9 bases match TRBD1. There are 15 residues in the CDR3. Germline CDR1 and CDR2: LGHNA and YNFKEQ. The trim removed 6 bases at V and 0 bases at J, leaving 2 bases unmatched. The CDR3 spells CASSWDRANTGELFF. The CDR3 nucleotides are TGTGCCAGCAGTTGGGACAGGGCGAACACCGGGGAGCTGTTTTTT.